This T cell receptor (beta chain) derives from a study of spatial heterogeneity in lung cancer. Notes on the study in general: The number of expanded tumor alpha and beta chains correlated with mutation number.

The V end lost 7 bases, the J end lost 2 bases, and 8 bases lay between the germline ends. This CDR3 region has 11 residues. In germline, CDR1 is DFQATT, CDR2 SNEGSKA (reference sequence). This clonotype appeared many times. Its antigen is as yet unknown. Time point reported: sample taken at primary tumor resection. Every TCR cDNA molecule bore its own unique molecular identifier. TCRdb reanalysed the 5' RACE reads using MiXCR and keeps one entry per CDR3 protein. The sample lists about 3,700 distinct CDR3 sequences, around 5% occurring once. This sequence was found in a female donor with early-stage non-small cell lung cancer. The rearrangement links TRBV20-1 to TRBJ1-1; unclear D gene. The sample here was lung tumor tissue, taken at surgery. The DNA for the CDR3 is TGCAGTGTACGCGGAAACACTGAAGCTTTCTTT. The encoded protein is CSVRGNTEAFF.